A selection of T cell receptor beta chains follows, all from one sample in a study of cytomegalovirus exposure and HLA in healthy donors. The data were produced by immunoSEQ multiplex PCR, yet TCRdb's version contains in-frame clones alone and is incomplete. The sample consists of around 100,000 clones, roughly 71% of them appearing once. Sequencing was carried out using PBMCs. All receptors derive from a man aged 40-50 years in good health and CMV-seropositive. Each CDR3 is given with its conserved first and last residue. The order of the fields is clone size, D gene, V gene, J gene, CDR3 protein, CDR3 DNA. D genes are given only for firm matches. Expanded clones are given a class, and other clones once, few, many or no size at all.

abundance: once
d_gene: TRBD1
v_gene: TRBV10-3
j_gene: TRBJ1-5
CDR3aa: CAISDAGTDSNQPQHF
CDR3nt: TGTGCCATCAGTGATGCCGGGACAGATAGCAATCAGCCCCAGCATTTT

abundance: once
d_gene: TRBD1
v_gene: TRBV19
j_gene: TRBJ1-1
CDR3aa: CASSTRQGVDTEAFF
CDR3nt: TGTGCCAGTAGCACTCGACAGGGCGTTGACACTGAAGCTTTCTTT

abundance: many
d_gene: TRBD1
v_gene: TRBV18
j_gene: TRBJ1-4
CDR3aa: CASSPDRRGHEKLFF
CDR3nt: TGTGCCAGCTCGCCCGATCGCAGGGGGCATGAAAAACTGTTTTTT

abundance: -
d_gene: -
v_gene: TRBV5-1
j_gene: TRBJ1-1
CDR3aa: CASSFQGNRNTEAFF
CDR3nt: TGCGCCAGCAGCTTCCAGGGAAATAGGAACACTGAAGCTTTCTTT

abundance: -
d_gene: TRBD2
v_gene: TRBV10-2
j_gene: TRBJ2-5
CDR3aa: CASSELAGGETQYF
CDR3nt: TGCGCCAGCAGTGAGCTAGCGGGAGGGGAGACCCAGTACTTC

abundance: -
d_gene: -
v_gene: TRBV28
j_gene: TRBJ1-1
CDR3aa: CASTISQANTEAFF
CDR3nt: TGTGCCAGCACCATCTCCCAAGCTAACACTGAAGCTTTCTTT

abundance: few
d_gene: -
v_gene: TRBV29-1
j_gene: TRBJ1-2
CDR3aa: CSVELGIGYTF
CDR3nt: TGCAGCGTTGAACTCGGGATCGGCTACACCTTC

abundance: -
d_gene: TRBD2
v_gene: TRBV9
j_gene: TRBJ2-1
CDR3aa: CASSVAPHGTSEGNEQFF
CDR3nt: TGTGCCAGCAGCGTAGCCCCACACGGGACTAGCGAAGGCAATGAGCAGTTCTTC

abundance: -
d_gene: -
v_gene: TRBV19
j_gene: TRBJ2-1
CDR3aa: CASSIQGFYNEQFF
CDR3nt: TGTGCCAGTAGTATACAGGGGTTCTACAATGAGCAGTTCTTC

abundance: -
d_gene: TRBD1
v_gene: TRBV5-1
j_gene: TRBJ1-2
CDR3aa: CASSLGRGAPRDGYTF
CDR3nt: TGCGCCAGCAGCTTGGGCAGGGGGGCCCCAAGGGATGGCTACACCTTC

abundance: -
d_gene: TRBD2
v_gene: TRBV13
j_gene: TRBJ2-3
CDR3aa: CASSSPGLGDTQYF
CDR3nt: TGTGCCAGCAGCTCTCCGGGACTAGGAGATACGCAGTATTTT

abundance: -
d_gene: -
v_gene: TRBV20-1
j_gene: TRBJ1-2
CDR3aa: CSAAPDGYTF
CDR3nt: TGCAGTGCCGCCCCGGATGGCTACACCTTC

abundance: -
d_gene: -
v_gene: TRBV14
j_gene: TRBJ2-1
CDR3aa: CASSQDNGWGLNEQFF
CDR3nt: TGTGCCAGCAGCCAAGATAACGGGTGGGGGCTGAATGAGCAGTTCTTC

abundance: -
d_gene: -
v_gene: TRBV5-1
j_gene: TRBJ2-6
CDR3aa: CASSPGPTGANVLTF
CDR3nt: TGCGCCAGCAGCCCTGGCCCGACTGGGGCCAACGTCCTGACTTTC

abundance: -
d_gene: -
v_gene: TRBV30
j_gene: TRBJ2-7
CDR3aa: CAWSRLQEQYF
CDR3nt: TGTGCCTGGAGTCGCTTACAAGAGCAGTACTTC

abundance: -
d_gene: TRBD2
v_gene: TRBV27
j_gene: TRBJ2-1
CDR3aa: CASSLGTSGHNEQFF
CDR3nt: TGTGCCAGCAGTCTTGGGACTAGCGGGCACAATGAGCAGTTCTTC

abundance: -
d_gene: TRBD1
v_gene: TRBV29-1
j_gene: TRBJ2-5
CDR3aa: CSAPDRGQETQYF
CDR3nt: TGCAGCGCGCCCGACAGGGGCCAAGAGACCCAGTACTTC

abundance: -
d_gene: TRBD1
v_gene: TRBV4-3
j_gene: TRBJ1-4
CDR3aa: CASSWDRDVTNEKLFF
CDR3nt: TGCGCCAGCAGCTGGGACAGGGACGTAACTAATGAAAAACTGTTTTTT

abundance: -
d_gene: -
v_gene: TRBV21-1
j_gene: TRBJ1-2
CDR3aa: CASSTEDSNYGYTF
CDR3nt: TGTGCCAGCAGCACCGAAGACTCGAATTATGGCTACACCTTC

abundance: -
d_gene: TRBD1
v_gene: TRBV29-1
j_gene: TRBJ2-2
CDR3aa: CSVQGTEENTGELFF
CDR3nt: TGCAGCGTTCAGGGGACAGAAGAAAACACCGGGGAGCTGTTTTTT

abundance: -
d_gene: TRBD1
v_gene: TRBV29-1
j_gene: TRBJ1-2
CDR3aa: CSVKGTGDGYTF
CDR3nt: TGCAGCGTTAAAGGGACAGGGGACGGCTACACCTTC

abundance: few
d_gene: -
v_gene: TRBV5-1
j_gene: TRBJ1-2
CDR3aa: CASSLGSVGILDGYTF
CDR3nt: TGCGCCAGCAGCTTGGGTTCAGTCGGGATCCTTGATGGCTACACCTTC

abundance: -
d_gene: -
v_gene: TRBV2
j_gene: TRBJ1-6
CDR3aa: CASSDIARPSSYNSPLHF
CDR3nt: TGTGCCAGCAGTGATATCGCCAGGCCAAGCTCCTATAATTCACCCCTCCACTTT

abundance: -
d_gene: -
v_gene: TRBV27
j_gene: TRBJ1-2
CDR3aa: CASSLDRANYGYTF
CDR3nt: TGTGCCAGCAGTTTGGACAGAGCTAACTATGGCTACACCTTC

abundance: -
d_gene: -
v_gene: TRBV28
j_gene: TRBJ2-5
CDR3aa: CASSARRTMIQETQYF
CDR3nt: TGTGCCAGCAGTGCGAGGAGAACCATGATCCAAGAGACCCAGTACTTC

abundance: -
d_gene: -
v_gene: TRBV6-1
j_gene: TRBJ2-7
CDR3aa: CASNVQGSYEQYF
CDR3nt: TGTGCCAGCAATGTCCAGGGGTCCTACGAGCAGTACTTC

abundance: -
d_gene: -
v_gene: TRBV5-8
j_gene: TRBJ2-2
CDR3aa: CASSLVQGTNTGELFF
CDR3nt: TGTGCCAGCAGCTTGGTCCAGGGAACTAACACCGGGGAGCTGTTTTTT